One and the same sample provided the 18 T cell receptor beta chains below, sequenced in a study of healthy donors' naive CD4 and CD8 T cells. Starting from roughly 0.55 ug of total RNA, TCR libraries were made with linear amplification. TCRdb processed the reads anew with MiXCR; each CDR3 protein has one entry. The table lists about 180,000 distinct CDR3 sequences, over 60% of them singletons. Sequencing used naive CD4+ and CD8+ T cells sorted from blood, pooled from several donors. These TCRs come from a pool of human donors in good health; the sample pools cells from several healthy donors.

This clonotype has a handful of counts. The gene calls are TRBV11-1 and TRBJ2-7; 8 nucleotides align to TRBD1. CDR1 and CDR2 (germline): SGHAT, FQDESV (reference sequence). V was pared by 1 base and J by 2 bases, with 4 bases of the junction left unmatched. The CDR3 runs to 15 residues. The CDR3, as DNA: TGTGCCAGCAGCTTAGGTGGACAGGGCACCTACGAGCAGTACTTC. Translating it yields CASSLGGQGTYEQYF. Looking up the rest from reference TRBV11-1 and TRBJ2-7 gives the full variable domain: EAEVAQSPRYKITEKSQAVAFWCDPISGHATLYWYRQILGQGPELLVQFQDESVVDDSQLPKDRFSAERLKGVDSTLKIQPAELGDSAMYLCASSLGGQGTYEQYFGPGTRLTVT.

V usage is TRBV6-5 and J usage is TRBJ1-2, with TRBD1 identical over 7 bases. V lost 2 bases and J lost 5; bases outside the gene matches: 2. Germline-derived CDR1 and CDR2 are MNHEY and SVGAGI. This CDR3 spans 13 amino acids. This CDR3 reads CASSYGGQYGYTF. The CDR3 region has the DNA TGTGCCAGCAGTTACGGGGGACAGTATGGCTACACCTTC.

The gene calls are TRBV27 and TRBJ2-7; the match to TRBD2 covers 8 bases. CDR1 and CDR2 from the germline V gene are MNHEY and SMNVEV (reference sequence). The CDR3 length is 14 residues. V lost 3 bases to trimming and J lost 3 bases; unmatched junction nucleotides: 4. DNA for the CDR3: TGTGCCAGCAGTTTTAGCGGGACCGACTACGAGCAGTACTTC. Protein sequence: CASSFSGTDYEQYF.

V and J are TRBV6-5 and TRBJ2-3, with D tentatively TRBD1 (6 bases). V gave up 5 bases and J gave up 2 bases, with 14 bases separating them. CDR3 length: 15 residues. Germline CDR1 reads MNHEY; CDR2 reads SVGAGI. DNA for the CDR3: TGTGCCAGCAGTACAGTGGGACACCTCACAGATACGCAGTATTTT. Its protein product is CASSTVGHLTDTQYF.

The J gene is TRBJ2-1, the V gene TRBV6-2 or TRBV6-3, with 7 positions matching TRBD1. In germline, CDR1 is MNHEY, CDR2 SVGEGT. The CDR3 runs 13 residues. V lost 2 bases and J lost 6; bases outside the gene matches: 1. As DNA, the CDR3 is TGTGCCAGCAGTTACCGACAGGGCAATGAGCAGTTCTTC. Protein: CASSYRQGNEQFF.

V is TRBV19 and J is TRBJ1-5; TRBD1 might be the D (5 bases). CDR1 is LNHDA and CDR2 is SQIVND in the germline V gene (reference sequence). The CDR3 has 11 residues. V was trimmed by 8 bases and J by 12 bases, leaving 14 bases between them. The chain's CDR3 is CASGGGMLQHF. The DNA of the CDR3 is TGTGCCAGTGGGGGAGGGATGCTCCAGCATTTT.

The chain uses TRBV19 and TRBJ2-7, with a weak D call TRBD1 (6 bases). The CDR3 runs to 15 residues. Trimming pared 3 bases from V and 7 bases from J, leaving 19 bases between. CDR1 LNHDA and CDR2 SQIVND come from the germline V gene (reference sequence). The CDR3 region is CASSIVAQGSWEQYF. DNA of the CDR3: TGTGCCAGTAGTATCGTCGCACAGGGTAGTTGGGAGCAGTACTTC.

The rearrangement links TRBV30 to TRBJ1-1, with 8 bases aligning to TRBD1. Germline values: CDR1 GTSNPN, CDR2 SVGIG (reference sequence). CDR3 size: 14 residues. J gave up 2 bases and V 0 bases, and 2 bases lay outside the gene matches. CDR3 bases: TGTGCCTGGAGTGTAACAGGGGGAAACACTGAAGCTTTCTTT. Translated, it gives CAWSVTGGNTEAFF.

The chain carries TRBV6-5 and TRBJ1-1; D not resolved. The CDR3 runs 13 residues. V lost 6 bases and J 1 base, leaving 9 bases between the germline ends. Germline V lookup: CDR1 MNHEY, CDR2 SVGAGI. The CDR3 DNA reads as TGTGCCAGCAGCCAAACACAGAACACTGAAGCTTTCTTT. As protein: CASSQTQNTEAFF.

The rearrangement joins TRBV5-6 to TRBJ1-1, with TRBD1 as a possible D gene (5 bases). Germline CDR1 SGHDT, CDR2 YYEEEE. CDR3 size: 14 residues. Trimming took off 3 bases at V and 10 bases at J, with 19 bases between the two ends. CDR3 residues: CASSSVTRQGGAFF. DNA for the CDR3: TGTGCCAGCAGCTCGGTAACCCGTCAGGGAGGAGCTTTCTTT.

This sequence joins TRBV6-5 and TRBJ2-2; 7 bases fit TRBD1. The ends lost 10 bases at V and 6 bases at J; junction bases unmatched: 11. The CDR3 totals 14 residues. CDR1 and CDR2 from the germline V gene are MNHEY and SVGAGI. The CDR3 here is CAISSTGFPGELFF. CDR3 coding DNA: TGTGCCATATCTTCGACAGGGTTTCCCGGGGAGCTGTTTTTT.

This clonotype was seen only once. V gene TRBV11-2 combines with J gene TRBJ2-7, with D maybe TRBD1 (6 bases). The CDR3 consists of 15 residues. Trimming removed 5 bases from V and 0 bases from J, with 14 bases in between. Per germline, CDR1 SGHAT and CDR2 FQNNGV. Here the CDR3 reads CASSPSSTGSYEQYF. In DNA form, the CDR3 reads TGTGCCAGCAGCCCTAGTTCGACAGGCTCCTACGAGCAGTACTTC.

This clonotype was detected only a few times. J is TRBJ1-1 and V is TRBV19; no firm D call. Trimming shortened V by 7 bases and J by 1 base, and 4 bases separated the two germline ends. Germline CDR1 LNHDA, CDR2 SQIVND (reference sequence). This CDR3 is built from 11 residues. This chain's CDR3 is CASKGNTEAFF. CDR3 DNA: TGTGCCAGTAAGGGGAACACTGAAGCTTTCTTT.

The chain couples TRBV19 to TRBJ1-5; 8 bases are a match to TRBD1. CDR1 and CDR2 from the germline V gene are LNHDA and SQIVND (reference sequence). The length of the CDR3 is 12 residues. With 10 bases clipped from V and 6 bases from J, the junction kept 5 bases outside the gene matches. The CDR3 sequence: CATRTGPQPQHF. CDR3 in DNA: TGTGCCACCAGGACAGGGCCTCAGCCCCAGCATTTT.

The chain uses TRBV11-2 and TRBJ2-5, with unresolved D. Germline V gives CDR1 SGHAT, CDR2 FQNNGV. V lost 2 bases and J lost 7, with 8 bases in between. CDR3 length: 12 residues. CDR3 amino acids: CASSLPLGTQYF. The CDR3 DNA is TGTGCCAGCAGCTTACCTTTAGGGACCCAGTACTTC. Using reference TRBV11-2 and TRBJ2-5 for the parts outside the CDR3, the full variable domain is EAGVAQSPRYKIIEKRQSVAFWCNPISGHATLYWYQQILGQGPKLLIQFQNNGVVDDSQLPKDRFSAERLKGVDSTLKIQPAKLEDSAVYLCASSLPLGTQYFGPGTRLLVL.

The chain couples TRBV19 to TRBJ2-1; no clear D gene. Germline V CDR1 and CDR2: LNHDA, SQIVND (reference sequence). The CDR3 runs to 14 residues. Between the trimmed V and J ends, which lost 6 bases and 1 base, there was a span of 10 bases. The CDR3 DNA follows: TGTGCCAGTAGGGGCCCAGATTCCTACAATGAGCAGTTCTTC. This gives the protein CASRGPDSYNEQFF.

This clonotype appeared a few times. V gene TRBV6-5 combines with J gene TRBJ2-1, with a weak D call TRBD2 (6 bases). This CDR3 is built from 14 residues. Trimming removed 2 bases from V and 6 bases from J, with 11 bases in between. Germline V gene sequence: CDR1 MNHEY, CDR2 SVGAGI. CDR3 amino acids: CASSYGVGGNEQFF. In DNA, the CDR3 is TGTGCCAGCAGTTACGGGGTGGGAGGCAATGAGCAGTTCTTC.

The chain carries TRBV6-1 and TRBJ2-3, with D tentatively TRBD2 (5 bases). Germline CDR1 MNHNS, CDR2 SASEGT. The CDR3 consists of 16 residues. Deletions cut 3 bases from V and 0 bases from J, with 13 bases between. This CDR3 is CASSEWTPPSTDTQYF. The CDR3 DNA sequence: TGTGCCAGCAGTGAGTGGACTCCGCCTAGCACAGATACGCAGTATTTT.